One and the same sample provided the 22 T cell receptor beta chains below, sequenced in a study of T cell responses to AZD1222 COVID-19 vaccine. TCRdb's copy holds only in-frame clones and misses some; the assay was immunoSEQ multiplex PCR. The sample lists about 89,000 clones, 80% to 95% occurring once. Sequencing was performed on peripheral blood, taken 28 days after the second AZD1222 dose. The origin of the receptors is an adult who received the AZD1222 COVID-19 vaccine.

This clone came up a few times. Distinct nucleotide sequences in the sample also encode this CDR3. V is TRBV6-5 and J is TRBJ1-2; D remains ambiguous. Trimming left V 0 bases short and J 0 bases short, with 11 bases between. This CDR3 spans 16 amino acids. The germline V gene has CDR1 MNHEY and CDR2 SVGAGI. The CDR3 nucleotides read TGTGCCAGCAGTTACTCGATCACTTTCTCTAACTATGGCTACACCTTC. Translation: CASSYSITFSNYGYTF.

This chain connects TRBV19 to TRBJ2-3; 8 positions match TRBD2. J was trimmed by 2 bases and V by 9 bases; bases with no gene match: 7. CDR1 and CDR2 (germline): LNHDA, SQIVND (reference sequence). This CDR3 is 14 amino acids long. DNA for the CDR3: TGTGCCAGCAGACTAGCGCGAAACACAGATACGCAGTATTTT. Protein sequence: CASRLARNTDTQYF.

V usage is TRBV5-1 and J usage is TRBJ2-3; TRBD2 aligns across 8 bases. J lost 3 bases, V lost 5 bases, and 8 bases had no gene match. The CDR3 runs 15 residues. Germline assignment: CDR1 SGHRS and CDR2 YFSETQ. The DNA of the CDR3 is TGCGCCAGCAGTCCCGGGACTAGTGAGACAGATACGCAGTATTTT. Its protein is CASSPGTSETDTQYF.

The rearrangement links TRBV10-3 to TRBJ2-1; D possibly corresponds to TRBD2 (5 bases). Per the germline V gene, CDR1 is ENHRY and CDR2 is SYGVKD. Trimming removed 0 bases at V and 0 bases at J, with 12 bases between. This CDR3 contains 17 residues. Written as DNA, the CDR3 is TGTGCCATCAGTGAGTCTCATCCTAGCAGCTCCTACAATGAGCAGTTCTTC. Amino acids: CAISESHPSSSYNEQFF.

The CDR3 region is CASSSRDRGRISYGYTF. CDR3 bases: TGTGCCAGCAGCTCTAGGGACAGGGGGCGCATTAGCTATGGCTACACCTTC. The J gene is TRBJ1-2, the V gene TRBV11-2; 12 positions match TRBD1. CDR1 and CDR2 from the germline V gene are SGHAT and FQNNGV. The length of the CDR3 is 17 residues. The junction had 10 bases not matched to a gene; V was cut back by 4 bases and J by 4 bases.

This chain uses TRBV4-1 with TRBJ1-2; D gene unclear. Trimming shortened V by 5 bases and J by 3 bases, and 10 bases separated the two germline ends. This CDR3 has 13 residues. Looked up from germline, CDR1 is MGHRA and CDR2 is YSYEKL. CDR3 loop: CASSTSRDYGYTF. The DNA for the CDR3 is TGCGCCAGCAGCACTAGCCGGGACTATGGCTACACCTTC.

The CDR3 region has the DNA TGTGCCAGCAACGCCCCAGCCCCCGACTATGGCTACACCTTC. Translated, it gives CASNAPAPDYGYTF. The chain is built from TRBV28 and TRBJ1-2; D gene ambiguous. The CDR3 contains 14 residues. Germline values: CDR1 MDHEN, CDR2 SYDVKM. Trimming shortened V by 7 bases and J by 3 bases, and 15 bases separated the two germline ends.

The genes are TRBV5-1 and TRBJ1-2; D not certain. The CDR3 is made up of 13 amino acids. The V and J ends lost 0 bases and 8 bases respectively, with 11 bases between them. Germline assignment: CDR1 SGHRS and CDR2 YFSETQ. CDR3 region: CASSLDGSIGYTF. For the CDR3, the DNA is TGCGCCAGCAGCTTGGACGGTTCCATCGGCTACACCTTC. The whole variable domain, remainder taken from reference TRBV5-1 and TRBJ1-2, is KAGVTQTPRYLIKTRGQQVTLSCSPISGHRSVSWYQQTPGQGLQFLFEYFSETQRNKGNFPGRFSGRQFSNSRSEMNVSTLELGDSALYLCASSLDGSIGYTFGSGTRLTVV.

This CDR3 is CASSFQGTDTQYF. CDR3 DNA: TGTGCCAGCAGCTTTCAGGGTACAGATACGCAGTATTTT. This sequence joins TRBV11-3 and TRBJ2-3; tentatively, D is TRBD1 (5 bases). Germline values: CDR1 SGHNT, CDR2 YENEEA. The ends were cut back, 3 bases at V and 3 bases at J, with 7 bases in the middle. The CDR3 has 13 amino acids.

The chain recombines TRBV6-5 with TRBJ1-5, with a possible D match to TRBD1 (6 bases). CDR3 length: 14 residues. V lost 5 bases to trimming and J lost 2 bases, with 10 bases between them. Germline CDR1 MNHEY, CDR2 SVGAGI. The CDR3 loop reads CASSPGDGNQPQHF. The CDR3 region has the DNA TGTGCCAGCAGTCCAGGGGATGGCAATCAGCCCCAGCATTTT.

The rearrangement links TRBV7-8 to TRBJ1-5, with 8 nucleotides matching TRBD1. The CDR3 extends over 14 amino acids. V lost 3 bases and J lost 4; bases outside the gene matches: 2. In germline, CDR1 is SGHVS, CDR2 FQNEAQ. For the CDR3, the DNA is TGTGCCAGCAGCTTCGGACAGGGAAATCAGCCCCAGCATTTT. Translation: CASSFGQGNQPQHF.

The chain combines TRBV13 with TRBJ2-4; no clear D gene. Per germline, CDR1 PRHDT and CDR2 FYEKMQ (reference sequence). V gave up 4 bases and J gave up 3 bases, with 10 bases separating them. This CDR3 has 14 amino acids. DNA of the CDR3: TGTGCCAGCAGCTCGGCGGTCGGCAAAAACATTCAGTACTTC. Protein sequence: CASSSAVGKNIQYF. Using reference TRBV13 and TRBJ2-4 for the parts outside the CDR3, the full variable domain is AAGVIQSPRHLIKEKRETATLKCYPIPRHDTVYWYQQGPGQDPQFLISFYEKMQSDKGSIPDRFSAQQFSDYHSELNMSSLELGDSALYFCASSSAVGKNIQYFGAGTRLSVL.

The chain is built from TRBV2 and TRBJ1-5, with TRBD1 matching 8 bases. The germline V gene has CDR1 SNHLY and CDR2 FYNNEI. V lost 4 bases to trimming and J lost 5 bases; unmatched junction nucleotides: 4. The CDR3 is 14 amino acids. Here the CDR3 DNA reads TGTGCCAGCAGTGGACAGGGGATCGATCAGCCCCAGCATTTT. This sequence encodes CASSGQGIDQPQHF.

CDR3 DNA sequence: TGTGCCATCAGTGGAGGAGGTGAGCAGTTCTTC. As protein: CAISGGGEQFF. The rearrangement links TRBV10-3 to TRBJ2-1; D perhaps matches TRBD2 (5 bases). This CDR3 is 11 amino acids long. CDR1 is ENHRY, CDR2 SYGVKD, per germline. Trimming left V 4 bases short and J 9 bases short, with 7 bases between.

The chain is built from TRBV19 and TRBJ2-7; tentative D call: TRBD1 (5 bases). Per germline, CDR1 LNHDA and CDR2 SQIVND (reference sequence). This CDR3 is 15 amino acids long. V was cut by 2 bases and J by 1 base, with 12 bases left in between. Written as DNA, the CDR3 is TGTGCCAGTAGTATAACGAGTCAGGGATCCTACGAGCAGTACTTC. Translating it yields CASSITSQGSYEQYF.

This chain uses TRBV30 with TRBJ1-5; no definite D call. The CDR3 has 15 amino acids. Trimming cost V 1 base and J 1 base, with 11 bases left between them. Looked up from germline, CDR1 is GTSNPN and CDR2 is SVGIG (reference sequence). The CDR3 reads CAWSEGGTSNQPQHF. The CDR3 DNA follows: TGTGCCTGGAGTGAAGGAGGAACGAGCAATCAGCCCCAGCATTTT.

The chain couples TRBV24-1 to TRBJ2-3; a possible D gene is TRBD1 (6 bases). This CDR3 is built from 16 residues. The germline V gene encodes CDR1 KGHDR and CDR2 SFDVKD. Trimming took 7 bases from V and 6 from J, leaving 22 bases between them. The CDR3 bases are TGTGCCACCAGCCGTTCCGGGTGGGGGCAGAAGGATACGCAGTATTTT. Its translation: CATSRSGWGQKDTQYF.

The chain couples TRBV4-2 to TRBJ2-5, with TRBD2 matching over 7 bases. Unmatched junction bases numbered 8, after V lost 5 bases and J lost 2 bases. Germline assignment: CDR1 LGHNA and CDR2 YNFKEQ. There are 15 residues in the CDR3. This chain's CDR3 is CASSGSGGGQETQYF. DNA for the CDR3: TGTGCCAGCAGCGGCTCGGGAGGAGGACAAGAGACCCAGTACTTC.

This chain links TRBV9 with TRBJ2-3, with D perhaps TRBD2 (6 bases). The CDR3 consists of 14 residues. V lost 0 bases to trimming and J lost 5 bases, with 10 bases between them. Germline values: CDR1 SGDLS, CDR2 YYNGEE. The CDR3 sequence: CASSVAGAGDTQYF. As DNA, the CDR3 is TGTGCCAGCAGCGTAGCGGGAGCAGGAGATACGCAGTATTTT.

The rearrangement links TRBV27 to TRBJ2-2; 8 bases are a match to TRBD2. After removal of 4 bases from V and 0 bases from J, the junction contained 10 bases not matched to a gene. CDR1 and CDR2 from the germline V gene are MNHEY and SMNVEV (reference sequence). The length of the CDR3 is 18 residues. The CDR3 coding sequence is TGTGCCAGCAGTTCTGCCAGGACTAGCACCTCGAACACCGGGGAGCTGTTTTTT. Translating gives CASSSARTSTSNTGELFF.

This clone was detected only a few times. The V gene is TRBV9, the J gene TRBJ2-5; D perhaps matches TRBD1 (6 bases). The CDR3 has 14 residues. Germline CDR1 and CDR2: SGDLS and YYNGEE. Deletions cut 4 bases from V and 0 bases from J, with 10 bases between. As DNA, the CDR3 is TGTGCCAGCAGCTCCGGACAGAACCAAGAGACCCAGTACTTC. Its protein product is CASSSGQNQETQYF.

CDR3 coding DNA: TGTGCCAGCAGCCCCAGGGGGGGGACCACAGATACGCAGTATTTT. Translated: CASSPRGGTTDTQYF. The rearrangement joins TRBV5-4 to TRBJ2-3, with D possibly being TRBD1 or TRBD2 (7 bases each). This CDR3 contains 15 residues. Germline V gives CDR1 SGHNT, CDR2 YYREEE (reference sequence). V was trimmed by 4 bases and J by 2 bases, leaving 14 bases between them.